The present T cell receptor (beta chain) was sequenced within a study of T cells in Graves' hyperthyroidism and ophthalmopathy. General study results and limits: In the analysis, a 13 V-J model separated ophthalmopathy from stable hyperthyroidism. Most clonotypes expanded in thyroid above 0.001 were likewise present in blood.

Among the patients, aged 18 to 65, hyperthyroidism was newly diagnosed and had lasted under 2 months. Blood was drawn at first hyperthyroidism diagnosis, before any ophthalmopathy symptoms. RNA transcripts gave rise to amplified TCR beta CDR3 regions. RT-PCR in the first round (using the HTBI primer set) targeted the TCR CDR3. TCRdb re-analysed the multiplex PCR reads in MiXCR, keeping a single row per CDR3 protein. Here the sample spans some 600,000 distinct CDR3 sequences, approximately 15% being singletons. The germline V and J ends were trimmed by 2 bases and 5 bases, with 7 bases remaining between them. The CDR3 runs to 13 residues. Germline V gene sequence: CDR1 MNHNS, CDR2 SASEGT. This clonotype has only a few counts. What it binds is unknown.

This receptor was obtained from a woman aged 30 to 39 with Graves' hyperthyroidism that later progressed to Graves' ophthalmopathy. The chain carries TRBV6-1 and TRBJ2-1; D unclear. Sequencing input: blood. The CDR3 here is CASSEIRDNEQFF. CDR3 nucleotides: TGTGCCAGCAGTGAAATACGAGACAATGAGCAGTTCTTC.